The source of this T cell receptor beta chain is a study of blood T cell repertoires in COVID-19. Study summary: In each case, the material was cDNA or gDNA derived from T cells, B-cell-depleted T cells, or PBMCs.

Methods used by the authors: Estimates of nucleated cell counts were drawn from the amplification of reference gene primers. TCRdb's copy holds only in-frame clones and misses some; the assay was immunoSEQ multiplex PCR. That table gives V, J and clone size, and the DNA gave D and trimming. The sample includes about 350,000 clones, over 75% of them seen just once. Germline V gene data show CDR1 as SGHTA and CDR2 as FQGNSA. V trimming: 1 base; J trimming: 7 bases; junction bases outside the gene matches: 3. The CDR3 loop spans 15 amino acids. Those enrolled, adults aged about 18 to 89 years, came from under 25 US areas. Donors in Cohort 3 who had recovered were those with two negative PCRs, healthcare professional clearance, or resolution of their symptoms.

The sequencing sample was made of PBMCs or T cells enriched from blood (not recorded which). The chain uses TRBV7-2 and TRBJ2-4; the match to TRBD2 covers 11 bases. The receptor was isolated from a woman in her 30s who had recovered from COVID-19. CDR3 nucleotides: TGTGCCAGCAGCTTAGTTAGCGGGAGGGGGAACATTCAGTACTTC. It yields the protein CASSLVSGRGNIQYF.